The next 20 T cell receptor beta chains were all read from a single sample in a study of blood T cells in healthy people across ages. Together with a sample-barcoded 5' primer, a J-beta primer mix was included in a second PCR lasting about 7 to 11 cycles. TCRdb called the 5' RACE reads again in MiXCR, with one record for every CDR3 protein. This sample has 730,000 or so distinct CDR3 sequences, with around two fifths found just once. Sequenced input: blood. The receptors come from an elderly man in good health.

V and J are TRBV2 and TRBJ1-1; D ambiguous. Germline V gives CDR1 SNHLY, CDR2 FYNNEI. With 0 bases removed from V and 4 bases from J, the gap between germline ends came to 9 bases. This CDR3 contains 14 residues. The chain's CDR3 is CASSEAKSITEAFF. The CDR3 nucleotides are TGTGCCAGCAGTGAAGCTAAGAGTATCACTGAAGCTTTCTTT.

This clonotype was observed a few times. This chain links TRBV15 with TRBJ2-7; tentative D call: TRBD2 (6 bases). Germline CDR1 reads LNHNV; CDR2 reads YYDKDF (reference sequence). The length of the CDR3 is 14 residues. V was clipped by 3 bases and J by 0 bases, with 9 bases between them. The CDR3 DNA sequence: TGTGCCACCAGCAGGCACGGGAGCTCCTACGAGCAGTACTTC. It is translated as CATSRHGSSYEQYF.

The chain has TRBV4-3 and TRBJ2-1; D unresolved. The V gene's germline CDR1 is LGHNA and CDR2 YSLEER. The CDR3 has 17 residues. V lost 0 bases, J lost 2 bases, and 14 bases lay in between. This CDR3 is CASSQDLAPATYNEQFF. CDR3 coding DNA: TGCGCCAGCAGCCAAGATTTAGCACCTGCTACCTACAATGAGCAGTTCTTC.

The sample holds a few counts of this clonotype. The chain uses TRBV4-2 and TRBJ1-6; TRBD1 is a possible D gene (5 bases). Germline V gene sequence: CDR1 LGHNA, CDR2 YNFKEQ. The V end lost 5 bases, the J end lost 3 bases, and 11 bases lay between the germline ends. The CDR3 has 15 residues. The CDR3 sequence: CASSERRGYNSPLHF. As DNA, the CDR3 is TGTGCCAGCAGCGAAAGGAGGGGCTATAATTCACCCCTCCACTTT.

V and J are TRBV24-1 and TRBJ1-3; unclear D gene. Germline CDR1 reads KGHDR; CDR2 reads SFDVKD. This CDR3 has 13 residues. Trimming pared 3 bases from V and 4 bases from J, leaving 6 bases between. CDR3 protein: CATSDPVGNTIYF. CDR3 sequence (DNA): TGTGCCACCAGTGATCCGGTCGGAAACACCATATATTTT.

This sequence joins TRBV14 and TRBJ2-1, with D perhaps TRBD2 (5 bases). The germline CDR1 and CDR2 sequences are SGHDN and FVKESK. The CDR3 is 15 residues long. V was pared by 1 base and J by 4 bases, with 11 bases between. In DNA form, the CDR3 reads TGTGCCAGCAGCCAAGCAGGACTTCTGTACAATGAGCAGTTCTTC. It is translated as CASSQAGLLYNEQFF. The whole variable domain, filled in from reference TRBV14 and TRBJ2-1, reads EAGVTQFPSHSVIEKGQTVTLRCDPISGHDNLYWYRRVMGKEIKFLLHFVKESKQDESGMPNNRFLAERTGGTYSTLKVQPAELEDSGVYFCASSQAGLLYNEQFFGPGTRLTVL.

V gene TRBV18 combines with J gene TRBJ1-1; D not resolved. V lost 2 bases to trimming and J lost 3 bases, with 10 bases between them. This CDR3 is built from 14 residues. Germline lookup yields CDR1 KGHSH and CDR2 LQKENI. The CDR3 DNA sequence: TGTGCCAGCTCACCATTCGGGGAGGACACTGAAGCTTTCTTT. Amino acid sequence: CASSPFGEDTEAFF.

On this clonotype itself: It may be a read error: a sequence one base away is much more abundant. The chain links TRBV29-1 to TRBJ2-6; TRBD1 matches at 7 bases. V was clipped by 2 bases and J by 1 base; unmatched bases: 2. CDR3 size: 15 residues. Germline values: CDR1 SQVTM, CDR2 ANQGSEA. The CDR3 coding sequence is TGCAGCGTTGAAATACAGGGGTCTGGGGCCAACGTCCTGACTTTC. Protein sequence: CSVEIQGSGANVLTF.

A note on this clonotype: An end of the junction differs from the germline gene, which may be a read error. The chain joins TRBV7-9 to TRBJ2-1; 8 nucleotides line up with TRBD1. The CDR3 loop spans 15 amino acids. Germline CDR1 and CDR2: SEHNR and FQNEAQ (reference sequence). The CDR3 loop is CASSVAGTGINEQFF. CDR3 coding DNA: TGTGCCAGCAGCGTAGCAGGGACAGGTATCAATGAGCAGTTCTTC.

As for this clonotype: Possible read error: a much larger clone is one base away. The rearrangement uses TRBV6-2 or TRBV6-3 and TRBJ2-5; the match to TRBD2 covers 14 bases. Judging by the DNA end, TRBJ2-1 fits better; the J call may be wrong. Looked up from germline, CDR1 is MNHEY and CDR2 is SVGEGT. The CDR3 is 16 residues long. The CDR3 region has the DNA TGTGCCAGCAGTCGCCGGGGACTAGCGGGAGCAGAGACCCAGTTCTTC. Protein sequence: CASSRRGLAGAETQFF.

Remarks on this clonotype: A much bigger clone sits one base away, suggesting this may be a read error. The chain combines TRBV29-1 with TRBJ2-3; 10 bases map to TRBD1. Per germline, CDR1 SQVTM and CDR2 ANQGSEA. The CDR3 runs 14 residues. The ends lost 3 bases at V and 5 bases at J; junction bases unmatched: 5. The CDR3 is CSVETGGLEDTQYF. The CDR3 DNA is TGCAGCGTTGAGACAGGGGGCCTTGAAGATACGCAGTATTTT.

The CDR3 protein is CASAGGRWNNQPQHF. DNA for the CDR3: TGTGCCTCCGCGGGGGGGCGTTGGAACAATCAGCCCCAGCATTTT. The chain joins TRBV7-2 to TRBJ1-5, with D tentatively TRBD1 (6 bases). Trimming shortened V by 11 bases and J by 3 bases, and 20 bases separated the two germline ends. The germline CDR1 and CDR2 sequences are SGHTA and FQGNSA. This CDR3 is built from 15 residues.

This chain connects TRBV7-9 to TRBJ2-3, with 10 bases that match TRBD2. The CDR3 is 18 residues long. V lost 1 base and J lost 3; bases outside the gene matches: 10. Looked up from germline, CDR1 is SEHNR and CDR2 is FQNEAQ (reference sequence). The DNA for the CDR3 is TGTGCCAGCAGCTTAGGGGGAGCTAGCGGGAGACGGACAGATACGCAGTATTTT. It yields the protein CASSLGGASGRRTDTQYF. Variable domain in full (rest from reference TRBV7-9 and TRBJ2-3): DTGVSQNPRHKITKRGQNVTFRCDPISEHNRLYWYRQTLGQGPEFLTYFQNEAQLEKSRLLSDRFSAERPKGSFSTLEIQRTEQGDSAMYLCASSLGGASGRRTDTQYFGPGTRLTVL.

The V and J genes are TRBV9 and TRBJ2-1; 11 positions agree with TRBD2. With V trimmed by 5 bases and J by 6 bases, 13 bases remained unmatched. The length of the CDR3 is 17 residues. The germline CDR1 and CDR2 sequences are SGDLS and YYNGEE. CDR3 DNA: TGTGCCAGCAGTAGGCAACTAGCGGGGGCAAAATGCAATGAGCAGTTCTTC. It encodes CASSRQLAGAKCNEQFF.

The chain is built from TRBV20-1 and TRBJ2-1, with unresolved D. The V gene's germline CDR1 is DFQATT and CDR2 SNEGSKA (reference sequence). The CDR3 is made up of 15 amino acids. V lost 0 bases, J lost 9 bases, and 18 bases lay in between. The CDR3 protein is CSARDWAVGKVEQFF. The CDR3 nucleotides read TGCAGTGCTAGAGATTGGGCAGTGGGAAAGGTTGAGCAGTTCTTC.

This chain uses TRBV7-2 with TRBJ2-7; perhaps TRBD1 as D (5 bases). CDR3 size: 15 residues. The germline V and J ends were trimmed by 3 bases and 2 bases, with 14 bases remaining between them. Germline assignment: CDR1 SGHTA and CDR2 FQGNSA. CDR3 coding DNA: TGTGCCAGCAGCTTTACAGGCTCCAGCGCCTACGAGCAGTACTTC. Its protein product is CASSFTGSSAYEQYF.

The V gene is TRBV10-1, the J gene TRBJ2-7; D could derive from TRBD1 or TRBD2 (5 bases each). The V end was cut by 4 bases, the J end by 4 bases, with 20 bases between. This CDR3 region has 16 residues. Germline V gene lookup returns CDR1 WNHNN and CDR2 SYGVQD (reference sequence). The CDR3 region has the DNA TGCGCCAGCAGTGTGCCCCTTGGGGACCCACCTTACGAGCAGTACTTC. This encodes CASSVPLGDPPYEQYF.

V usage is TRBV15 and J usage is TRBJ2-3, with TRBD2 identical over 10 bases. The J segment lost 8 bases and the V segment lost 5 bases, leaving 19 bases of the junction unmatched. Per the germline V gene, CDR1 is LNHNV and CDR2 is YYDKDF (reference sequence). This CDR3 contains 18 residues. In DNA, the CDR3 is TGTGCCACCAGCCCACGACGTAACTTAGCGGGGGGCTCCGGTACGCAGTATTTT. This sequence encodes CATSPRRNLAGGSGTQYF.

This clonotype has just a few counts. The chain combines TRBV4-3 with TRBJ2-1; D perhaps matches TRBD2 (5 bases). Trimming removed 0 bases from V and 1 base from J, with 13 bases in between. Germline V lookup: CDR1 LGHNA, CDR2 YSLEER. This CDR3 comprises 17 residues. The CDR3 is CASSQDLLASSYNEQFF. DNA for the CDR3: TGCGCCAGCAGCCAAGATCTTCTAGCTTCGTCCTACAATGAGCAGTTCTTC.

This clonotype was seen just once. This chain links TRBV3-1 with TRBJ1-6, with D unresolved. V lost 6 bases and J lost 7, with 16 bases in between. Germline assignment: CDR1 LGHDT and CDR2 YNNKEL (reference sequence). The CDR3 is 15 residues long. CDR3 nucleotides: TGTGCCAGCAGTACGAATCCTGGTGAGAATTCACCCCTCCACTTT. Translation gives CASSTNPGENSPLHF.